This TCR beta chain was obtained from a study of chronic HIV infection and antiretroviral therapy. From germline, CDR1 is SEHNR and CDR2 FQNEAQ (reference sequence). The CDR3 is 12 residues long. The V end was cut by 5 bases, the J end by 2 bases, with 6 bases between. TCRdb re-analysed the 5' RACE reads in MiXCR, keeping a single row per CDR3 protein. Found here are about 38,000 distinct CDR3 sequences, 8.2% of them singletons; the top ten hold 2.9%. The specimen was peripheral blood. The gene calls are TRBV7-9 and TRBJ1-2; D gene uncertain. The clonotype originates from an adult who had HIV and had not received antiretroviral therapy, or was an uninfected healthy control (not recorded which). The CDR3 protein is CASSPMNYGYTF. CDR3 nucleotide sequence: TGTGCCAGCAGCCCCATGAACTATGGCTACACCTTC.